This T cell receptor beta chain appears in the sequencing data of a study of Ad26.COV2.S vaccination and SARS-CoV-2 variants. Study details: Ad26.COV2.S shots went into the muscle once or twice, 56 days apart.

Repertoires were generated with immunoSEQ multiplex PCR, while TCRdb's copy carries only in-frame clones and drops some. This table holds 300,000 to 350,000 clones, 85% to 90% found once. The treatment denotes: over 15 received Ad26.COV2.S at low or high dose, single or two shots; roughly 5 received placebo; per-sample allocation not given. Sampling was performed 63 days after the first vaccine or placebo injection. The CDR3 is made up of 15 amino acids. Looked up from germline, CDR1 is SNHLY and CDR2 is FYNNEI. With 5 bases clipped from V and 5 bases from J, the junction kept 6 bases outside the gene matches.

The chain joins TRBV2 to TRBJ1-1, with 12 bases fitting TRBD1. The clonotype originates from a person between 18 and 59 years old who received the Ad26.COV2.S COVID-19 vaccine or a placebo. Sequencing used peripheral blood, obtained in a trial of Ad26.COV2.S vaccine versus placebo. Here the CDR3 reads CASSSPGQGATEAFF. CDR3 coding DNA: TGTGCCAGCAGTTCTCCGGGACAGGGGGCAACTGAAGCTTTCTTT.